Each of the 15 T cell receptor beta chains below was sequenced from the same sample in a study of T cell responses to AZD1222 COVID-19 vaccine. TCRdb's copy holds only in-frame clones and misses some; the assay was immunoSEQ multiplex PCR. The sample shows about 130,000 clones, around nine tenths of them seen only once. The sequencing used peripheral blood, collected on day 0 of AZD1222 vaccination. The receptors stem from an adult in good health.

CDR3 nucleotide sequence: TGTGCCAGCAGCCAAATGGCCCTAAACACTGAAGCTTTCTTT. Translated, it gives CASSQMALNTEAFF. The rearrangement links TRBV11-1 to TRBJ1-1; D is uncertain. Trimming removed 5 bases at V and 2 bases at J, with 12 bases between. This CDR3 spans 14 amino acids. From germline, CDR1 is SGHAT and CDR2 FQDESV (reference sequence).

The chain has TRBV2 and TRBJ2-5; D tentatively fits TRBD1 or TRBD2 (5 bases each). The germline V gene has CDR1 SNHLY and CDR2 FYNNEI. This CDR3 contains 15 residues. The V gene lost 2 bases and the J gene lost 5 bases, with 15 bases spanning the gap. CDR3 amino acids: CASSERSSREETQYF. The DNA for the CDR3 is TGTGCCAGCAGTGAACGGTCGTCCAGGGAGGAGACCCAGTACTTC. The full variable domain, completed using reference TRBV2 and TRBJ2-5, is EPEVTQTPSHQVTQMGQEVILRCVPISNHLYFYWYRQILGQKVEFLVSFYNNEISEKSEIFDDQFSVERPDGSNFTLKIRSTKLEDSAMYFCASSERSSREETQYFGPGTRLLVL.

This clone was seen a single time. The chain couples TRBV6-1 to TRBJ1-1; D is unclear. There are 12 residues in the CDR3. Trimming cost V 1 base and J 5 bases, with 5 bases left between them. The germline gives CDR1 MNHNS, CDR2 SASEGT. CDR3 sequence: CASSEGWTEAFF. In DNA form, the CDR3 reads TGTGCCAGCAGTGAAGGATGGACTGAAGCTTTCTTT.

The V gene is TRBV11-3, the J gene TRBJ2-2; TRBD1 aligns across 9 bases. Germline V gene lookup returns CDR1 SGHNT and CDR2 YENEEA. This CDR3 has 15 residues. Trimming at V came to 7 bases and at J to 6 bases, leaving 9 bases not matched to a gene. CDR3 DNA: TGTGCCAGCATCGAACAGGGGGCGGGTGCCGGGGAGCTGTTTTTT. This codes for CASIEQGAGAGELFF.

The chain uses TRBV11-3 and TRBJ1-1; perhaps TRBD1 as D (5 bases). The CDR3 is 11 amino acids. The V gene lost 3 bases and the J gene lost 8 bases, with 7 bases spanning the gap. From germline, CDR1 is SGHNT and CDR2 YENEEA. The CDR3 here is CASSFDSEAFF. CDR3 DNA sequence: TGTGCCAGCAGCTTTGACAGCGAAGCTTTCTTT.

V and J are TRBV10-3 and TRBJ2-7; 7 positions agree with TRBD1. Germline trimming cut 2 bases from V and 1 base from J; bases unmatched to any gene: 5. Per the germline V gene, CDR1 is ENHRY and CDR2 is SYGVKD. This CDR3 has 15 residues. In DNA, the CDR3 is TGTGCCATCAGTGAGAAACCGGGACAGTCCTACGAGCAGTACTTC. Translated, it gives CAISEKPGQSYEQYF.

V and J are TRBV13 and TRBJ1-6; perhaps TRBD1 as D (6 bases). From germline, CDR1 is PRHDT and CDR2 FYEKMQ (reference sequence). Between the trimmed V and J ends, which lost 0 bases and 7 bases, there was a span of 13 bases. The CDR3 spans 16 residues. CDR3 sequence reads: CASSLGQGMGNSPLHF. As DNA, the CDR3 is TGTGCCAGCAGCTTAGGGCAGGGGATGGGAAATTCACCCCTCCACTTT.

The V and J genes are TRBV3-1 (or the pseudogene TRBV3-2) and TRBJ1-2; 10 bases are shared with TRBD1. Germline loops: CDR1 LGHDT, CDR2 YNNKEL (reference sequence). CDR3 length: 15 residues. The V segment lost 4 bases and the J segment 6 bases; nucleotides outside the gene matches: 8. The CDR3 DNA sequence: TGTGCCAGCAGCCCGAGGACAGGGGGACCCGATGGCTACACCTTC. Translating gives CASSPRTGGPDGYTF.

The sample holds one count of this clone. The chain joins TRBV5-4 to TRBJ2-2, with 9 nucleotides matching TRBD2. The CDR3 runs 17 residues. The V gene end was trimmed by 0 bases and the J gene end by 5 bases; junction bases not matched to a gene: 8. Germline V CDR1 and CDR2: SGHNT, YYREEE (reference sequence). The CDR3, as DNA: TGTGCCAGCAGCTTGGATTTAGGCGGGAGGGTTACCGGGGAGCTGTTTTTT. Protein: CASSLDLGGRVTGELFF.

The chain carries TRBV2 and TRBJ1-5, with a weak D call TRBD1 (5 bases). The CDR3 consists of 14 residues. V shed 4 bases and J shed 2 bases, with 9 bases lying between them. Germline V gene sequence: CDR1 SNHLY, CDR2 FYNNEI. The DNA for the CDR3 is TGTGCCAGCAGTGGGGGAGGGGGCAATCAGCCCCAGCATTTT. This encodes CASSGGGGNQPQHF.

The chain combines TRBV23-1 with TRBJ1-5; D perhaps matches TRBD1 (5 bases). TRBV23-1 is recorded as an ORF, its role being uncertain. The CDR3 runs 16 residues. The V gene lost 0 bases and the J gene lost 5 bases, with 14 bases spanning the gap. The DNA for the CDR3 is TGCGCCAGCAGTCAATCCGGGACCGCGTTAGATCAGCCCCAGCATTTT. Protein: CASSQSGTALDQPQHF.

The chain uses TRBV18 and TRBJ2-7, with TRBD2 identical over 7 bases. V gave up 2 bases and J gave up 7 bases; unmatched junction bases: 11. This CDR3 region has 15 residues. From germline, CDR1 is KGHSH and CDR2 LQKENI. CDR3 sequence (DNA): TGTGCCAGCTCACCATCCGGGACTTGGGAGGGGGAGCAGTACTTC. As protein: CASSPSGTWEGEQYF.

The genes are TRBV9 and TRBJ2-1, with TRBD2 identical over 9 bases. The CDR3 has 15 residues. The junction had 1 base not matched to a gene; V was cut back by 2 bases and J by 1 base. Germline assignment: CDR1 SGDLS and CDR2 YYNGEE. CDR3 nucleotides: TGTGCCAGCAGCGTCGCGGGGGGGTCCTACAATGAGCAGTTCTTC. Protein: CASSVAGGSYNEQFF.

This chain connects TRBV28 to TRBJ2-2; 8 bases map to TRBD1. CDR1 MDHEN and CDR2 SYDVKM come from the germline V gene. This CDR3 spans 15 amino acids. The V gene end was trimmed by 3 bases and the J gene end by 5 bases; junction bases not matched to a gene: 5. This CDR3 reads CASSFSHRGTGELFF. CDR3 DNA sequence: TGTGCCAGCAGTTTTAGTCACAGGGGGACCGGGGAGCTGTTTTTT. The variable domain in full, with the rest retrieved from reference TRBV28 and TRBJ2-2, is DVKVTQSSRYLVKRTGEKVFLECVQDMDHENMFWYRQDPGLGLRLIYFSYDVKMKEKGDIPEGYSVSREKKERFSLILESASTNQTSMYLCASSFSHRGTGELFFGEGSRLTVL.

The chain employs TRBV3-1 (or the pseudogene TRBV3-2) and TRBJ2-2; 8 bases are a match to TRBD1. J gave up 4 bases and V 0 bases, and 7 bases lay outside the gene matches. The CDR3 has 17 residues. Germline CDR1 LGHDT, CDR2 YNNKEL (reference sequence). As DNA, the CDR3 is TGTGCCAGCAGCCAAGATCCCGGACAGGGTTTCACCGGGGAGCTGTTTTTT. Protein sequence: CASSQDPGQGFTGELFF.